This TCR beta chain is drawn from a study of low-dose radiotherapy and immunotherapy resistance in tumors. Whole-study context: Intravenous cyclophosphamide at 200 mg/m2 preceded radiation and immunotherapy by one day, every two weeks.

Germline V CDR1 and CDR2: SGHRS, YFSETQ. The ends were cut back, 4 bases at V and 8 bases at J, with 18 bases in the middle. The CDR3 is made up of 15 amino acids. A few counts support this clonotype. Time point described: before trial treatment. Donors were given nivolumab, ipilimumab, aspirin, low-dose cyclophosphamide and low-dose radiotherapy. Both TCRalpha and TCRbeta chains were reverse transcribed with V-gene-specific primers. Over approximately 20 PCR cycles, TCRs were amplified from a constant-region primer and V-primer adapter. Following isolation, mRNA was amplified via in vitro transcription. One entry per CDR3 protein, called by TCRdb with MiXCR from the reads. The repertoire holds tens of thousands of distinct CDR3 sequences, with about 23% as singletons.

Source: PBMCs, taken before treatment. The J gene is TRBJ1-4, the V gene TRBV5-1; tentative D call: TRBD1 (6 bases). The origin of this receptor is a male donor with prostate cancer. CDR3 sequence (DNA): TGCGCCAGCAGCCCGCGGGGGGGGCGCGAAGAAAAACTGTTTTTT. Translated, it gives CASSPRGGREEKLFF.